This TCR beta chain came from a study of molecular identifiers for immune sequencing clone quantification. Germline assignment: CDR1 SQVTM and CDR2 ANQGSEA. With 8 bases removed from V and 5 bases from J, the gap between germline ends came to 21 bases. This CDR3 comprises 14 residues. Each CDR3 protein is one row after TCRdb ran MiXCR on the PCR reads. The repertoire holds about 630,000 distinct CDR3 sequences, with 25% as singletons. Naive CD8 sequencing libraries were generated from approximately 20,000 to 1,000,000 sorted cells, with 10%, 30% or 50% RNA as input. The chain carries TRBV29-1 and TRBJ1-2, with no clear D. This receptor was identified in a human donor in good health. Some libraries in this study had Jurkat cell RNA spiked in. Sequencing input: naive CD8+ T cells from blood, with Jurkat cell RNA spiked in. Subset here: FACS-sorted CD8+CD4-CCR7+CD45RA+ naive T cells. The CDR3 region has the DNA TGCAGCTTTATAGGAGTCGAAGGTACTTATGGCTACACCTTC. Its translation: CSFIGVEGTYGYTF.